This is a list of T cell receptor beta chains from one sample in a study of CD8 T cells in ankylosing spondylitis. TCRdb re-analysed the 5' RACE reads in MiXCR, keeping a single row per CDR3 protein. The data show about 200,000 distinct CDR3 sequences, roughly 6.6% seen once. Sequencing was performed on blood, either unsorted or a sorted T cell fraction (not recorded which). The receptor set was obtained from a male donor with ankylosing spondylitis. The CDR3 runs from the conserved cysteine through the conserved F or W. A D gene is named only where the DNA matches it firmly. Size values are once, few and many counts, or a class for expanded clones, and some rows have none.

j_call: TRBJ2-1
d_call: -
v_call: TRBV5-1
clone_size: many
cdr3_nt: TGCGCCAGCAAGAGGGCCCCCAAGTTCTTC
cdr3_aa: CASKRAPKFF

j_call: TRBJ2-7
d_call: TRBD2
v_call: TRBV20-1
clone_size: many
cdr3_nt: TGCAGTGCTAGACTTAGCGGGAGGGCCAGGGAGCAGTACTTC
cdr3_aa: CSARLSGRAREQYF

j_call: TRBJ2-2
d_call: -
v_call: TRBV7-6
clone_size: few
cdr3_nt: TGTGCCAGCAGCTTAGCTAAATTGAACACCGGGGAGCTGTTTTTT
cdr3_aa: CASSLAKLNTGELFF

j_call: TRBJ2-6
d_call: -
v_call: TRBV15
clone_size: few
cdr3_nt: TGTGCCACCAGCAGAGATGGCCGCTCTGGGGCCAACGTCCTGACTTTC
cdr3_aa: CATSRDGRSGANVLTF

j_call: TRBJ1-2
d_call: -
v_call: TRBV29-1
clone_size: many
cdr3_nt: TGCAGCGTTGAGGCGGGGGAGATTTATGGCTACACCTTC
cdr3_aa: CSVEAGEIYGYTF

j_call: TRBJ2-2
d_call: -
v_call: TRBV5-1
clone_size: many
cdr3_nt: TGCGCCAGCAGCATCTCTGTAGCCGGGGAGCTGTTTTTT
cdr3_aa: CASSISVAGELFF

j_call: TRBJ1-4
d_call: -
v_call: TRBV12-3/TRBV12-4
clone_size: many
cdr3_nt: TGTGCCAGCAGTTCTCTGGCCGGGGAAAAACTGTTTTTT
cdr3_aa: CASSSLAGEKLFF

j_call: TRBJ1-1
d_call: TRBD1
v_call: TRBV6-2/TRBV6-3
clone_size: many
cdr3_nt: TGTGCCAGCAGTTACTCGATTTCGGACAGGGGGAACACTGAAGCTTTCTTT
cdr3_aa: CASSYSISDRGNTEAFF

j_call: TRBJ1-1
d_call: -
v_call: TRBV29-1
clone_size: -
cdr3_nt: TGCAGCGTTGAAGGGCAGGGGCGAACTGAAGCTTTCTTT
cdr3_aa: CSVEGQGRTEAFF

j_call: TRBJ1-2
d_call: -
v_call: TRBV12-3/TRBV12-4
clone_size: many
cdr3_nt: TGTGCCAGCAGTTTAGCGCCCAGGTATGGCTACACCTTC
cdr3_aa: CASSLAPRYGYTF

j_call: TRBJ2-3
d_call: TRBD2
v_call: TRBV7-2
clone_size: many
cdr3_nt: TGTGCCAGCAGCTCGACTAGCGGTATTCAAGATACGCAGTATTTT
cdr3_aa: CASSSTSGIQDTQYF

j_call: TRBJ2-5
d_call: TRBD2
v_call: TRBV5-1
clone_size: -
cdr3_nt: TGCGCCAGCAGCCCCCCGGGGGGGCCTGAGACCCAGTACTTC
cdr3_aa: CASSPPGGPETQYF

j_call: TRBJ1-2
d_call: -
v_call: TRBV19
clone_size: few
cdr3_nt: TGTGCCAGTAGTATAGGACGGCTCGCTAACTATGGCTACACCTTC
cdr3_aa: CASSIGRLANYGYTF

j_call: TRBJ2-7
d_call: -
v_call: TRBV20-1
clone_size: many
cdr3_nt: TGCAGTGCCCGGGACAAGGCTAACTACGAGCAGTACTTC
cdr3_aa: CSARDKANYEQYF

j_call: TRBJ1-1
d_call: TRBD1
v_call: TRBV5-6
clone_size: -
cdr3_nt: TGTGCCAGCAGCTTGGTGGGACAGGGCAAATACATGAACACTGAAGCTTTCTTT
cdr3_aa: CASSLVGQGKYMNTEAFF

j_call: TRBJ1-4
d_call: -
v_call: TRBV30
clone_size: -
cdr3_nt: TGTGCCTGGAGTAACGGAATATCTAATGAAAAACTGTTTTTT
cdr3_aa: CAWSNGISNEKLFF

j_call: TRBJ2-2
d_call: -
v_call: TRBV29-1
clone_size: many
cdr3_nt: TGCAGCGCTCGAACCTCTGGGGGGGAGCTGTTTTTT
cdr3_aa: CSARTSGGELFF

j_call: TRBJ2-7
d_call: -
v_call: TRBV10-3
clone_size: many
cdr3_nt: TGTGCCATCACCCGGACGGGGACGACCTACGAGCAGTACTTC
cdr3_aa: CAITRTGTTYEQYF

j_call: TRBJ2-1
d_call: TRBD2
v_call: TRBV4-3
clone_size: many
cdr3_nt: TGCGCCAGCAGCCAAGATGGAGAGACTAGCGGTGATGAGCAGTTCTTC
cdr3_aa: CASSQDGETSGDEQFF

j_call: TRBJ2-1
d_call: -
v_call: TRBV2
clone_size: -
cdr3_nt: TGTGCCAGCCGACGCTCCCATGAGCAGTTCTTC
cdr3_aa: CASRRSHEQFF